This TCR beta chain was observed in a study of blood T cell repertoires in COVID-19. About the study: Some COVID-19 samples were acute and others convalescent; all came from the United States, Italy and Spain.

In the original analysis: Counts of nucleated cells, estimated from reference gene primer amplification, were obtained. Produced via immunoSEQ multiplex PCR; TCRdb's table is partial and in-frame only. V, J and clone size are taken as reported in that table, and D and trimming were inferred from the DNA itself. The sample gives about 310,000 clones, about 87% of which show up once; about 8% is in the top ten. The CDR3 loop spans 13 amino acids. Germline lookup yields CDR1 SGHTA and CDR2 FQGNSA. V was pared by 5 bases and J by 8 bases, with 5 bases of the junction left unmatched. The TCR was taken from a woman aged 45-65 years who had recovered from COVID-19. The chain recombines TRBV7-2 with TRBJ2-1, with TRBD2 matching over 8 bases. The sequencing input was peripheral blood. CDR3 protein: CASSRGLADEQFF. The DNA for the CDR3 is TGTGCCAGCAGCCGTGGACTAGCCGATGAGCAGTTCTTC.